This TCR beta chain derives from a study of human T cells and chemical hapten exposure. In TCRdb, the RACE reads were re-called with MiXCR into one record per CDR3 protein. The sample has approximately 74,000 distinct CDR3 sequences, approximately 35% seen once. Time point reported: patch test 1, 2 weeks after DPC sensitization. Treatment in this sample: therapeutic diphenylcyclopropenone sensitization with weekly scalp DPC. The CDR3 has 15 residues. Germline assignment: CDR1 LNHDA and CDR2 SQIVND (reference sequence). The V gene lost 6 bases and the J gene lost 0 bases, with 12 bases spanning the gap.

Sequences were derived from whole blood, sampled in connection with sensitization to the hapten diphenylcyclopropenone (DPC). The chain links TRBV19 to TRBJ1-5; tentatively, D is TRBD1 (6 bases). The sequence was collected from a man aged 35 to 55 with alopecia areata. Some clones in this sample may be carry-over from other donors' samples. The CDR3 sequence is CASRPDRSSNQPQHF. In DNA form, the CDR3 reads TGTGCCAGTAGACCTGACAGGAGTAGCAATCAGCCCCAGCATTTT. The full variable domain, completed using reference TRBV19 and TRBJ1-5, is DGGITQSPKYLFRKEGQNVTLSCEQNLNHDAMYWYRQDPGQGLRLIYYSQIVNDFQKGDIAEGYSVSREKKESFPLTVTSAQKNPTAFYLCASRPDRSSNQPQHFGDGTRLSIL.